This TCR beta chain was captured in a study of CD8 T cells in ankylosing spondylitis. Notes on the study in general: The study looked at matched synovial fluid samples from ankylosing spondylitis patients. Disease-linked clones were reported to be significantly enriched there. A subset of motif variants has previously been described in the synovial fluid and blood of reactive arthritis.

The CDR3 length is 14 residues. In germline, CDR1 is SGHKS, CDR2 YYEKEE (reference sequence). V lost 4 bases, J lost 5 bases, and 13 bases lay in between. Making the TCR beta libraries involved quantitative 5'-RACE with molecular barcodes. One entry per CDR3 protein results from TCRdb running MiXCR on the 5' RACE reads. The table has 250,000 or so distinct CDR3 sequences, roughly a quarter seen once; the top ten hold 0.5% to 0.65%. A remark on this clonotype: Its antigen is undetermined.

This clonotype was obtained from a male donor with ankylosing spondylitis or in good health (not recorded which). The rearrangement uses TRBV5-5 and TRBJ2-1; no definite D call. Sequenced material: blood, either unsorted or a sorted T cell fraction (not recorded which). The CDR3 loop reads CASSQTVTDNEQFF. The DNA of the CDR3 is TGTGCCAGCAGCCAGACGGTTACGGACAATGAGCAGTTCTTC.